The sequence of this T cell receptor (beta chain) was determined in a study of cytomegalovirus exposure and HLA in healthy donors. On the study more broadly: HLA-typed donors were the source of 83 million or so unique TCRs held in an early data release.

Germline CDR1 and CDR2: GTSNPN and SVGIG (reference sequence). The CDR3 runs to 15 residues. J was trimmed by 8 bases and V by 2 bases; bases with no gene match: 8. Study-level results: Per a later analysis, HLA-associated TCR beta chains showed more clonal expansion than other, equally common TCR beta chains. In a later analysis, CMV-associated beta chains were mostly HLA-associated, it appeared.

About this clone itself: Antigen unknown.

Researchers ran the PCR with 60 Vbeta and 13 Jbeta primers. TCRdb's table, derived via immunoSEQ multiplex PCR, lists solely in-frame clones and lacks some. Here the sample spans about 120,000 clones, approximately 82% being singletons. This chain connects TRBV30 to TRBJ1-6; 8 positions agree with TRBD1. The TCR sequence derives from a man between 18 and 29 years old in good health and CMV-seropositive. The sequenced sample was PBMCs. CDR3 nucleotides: TGTGCCTGGAGTTTGCTGGACAGGGACTATTCACCCCTCCACTTT. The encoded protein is CAWSLLDRDYSPLHF.